The 24 T cell receptor beta chains reported below all come from one sample, sequenced in a study of T cells in Graves' hyperthyroidism and ophthalmopathy. Amplified TCR beta CDR3 regions derived from RNA transcripts. A set of HTBI primers served as the primers for a first-round RT-PCR of the TCR CDR3. Via MiXCR, TCRdb re-called the multiplex PCR reads, giving one row per CDR3 protein. The sample contains fewer than 450,000 distinct CDR3 sequences, 15% of which appear only once. Sequencing was performed on blood. All receptors derive from a woman aged 55-69 years with Graves' ophthalmopathy.

This clonotype was found many times. The chain couples TRBV27 to TRBJ2-7, with 11 nucleotides matching TRBD1. The germline gives CDR1 MNHEY, CDR2 SMNVEV (reference sequence). The J segment lost 1 base and the V segment lost 8 bases, leaving 13 bases of the junction unmatched. This CDR3 contains 17 residues. For the CDR3, the DNA is TGTGCCAGCCGCCGGGGGACAGGGGGGAGCTCGTCCTACGAGCAGTACTTC. Its translation: CASRRGTGGSSSYEQYF.

In its sample, this clonotype was seen a few times. The J gene is TRBJ1-2, the V gene TRBV3-1; D uncertain. Trimming removed 2 bases at V and 4 bases at J, with 14 bases between. The germline V gene has CDR1 LGHDT and CDR2 YNNKEL (reference sequence). This CDR3 has 15 residues. CDR3 sequence (DNA): TGTGCCAGCAGCCAATTGCAGGCGACGGTCTATGGCTACACCTTC. Its protein product is CASSQLQATVYGYTF.

This clonotype turned up a few times. The chain is built from TRBV7-9 and TRBJ2-5; D is possibly TRBD1 (6 bases). The length of the CDR3 is 17 residues. Trimming took off 0 bases at V and 2 bases at J, with 16 bases between the two ends. The germline CDR1 and CDR2 sequences are SEHNR and FQNEAQ (reference sequence). This CDR3 is CASSLANSGTKQETQYF. The CDR3 DNA sequence: TGTGCCAGCAGCTTAGCGAACTCCGGGACAAAACAAGAGACCCAGTACTTC.

This clonotype occurred many times. V usage is TRBV20-1 and J usage is TRBJ1-5; D call uncertain. Trimming removed 3 bases from V and 3 bases from J, with 9 bases in between. This CDR3 has 13 residues. From germline, CDR1 is DFQATT and CDR2 SNEGSKA (reference sequence). The CDR3 bases are TGCAGTGCTAGCGCAGGTCCCAATCAGCCCCAGCATTTT. Protein sequence: CSASAGPNQPQHF.

There are a few counts of this clonotype. J is TRBJ2-3 and V is TRBV28; 13 bases match TRBD2. After removal of 6 bases from V and 1 base from J, the junction contained 13 bases not matched to a gene. The CDR3 is made up of 19 amino acids. CDR1 and CDR2 from the germline V gene are MDHEN and SYDVKM. The CDR3 loop is CASSTQQLAGGGGTDTQYF. The CDR3 nucleotides are TGTGCCAGCAGCACCCAACAACTAGCGGGAGGGGGAGGCACAGATACGCAGTATTTT.

This clonotype was seen only a few times. The genes are TRBV4-1 and TRBJ2-7; TRBD1 or TRBD2 may be the D gene (5 bases each). The CDR3 consists of 16 residues. Trimming took off 0 bases at V and 2 bases at J, with 14 bases between the two ends. CDR1 and CDR2 from the germline V gene are MGHRA and YSYEKL. For the CDR3, the DNA is TGCGCCAGCAGCCAAGAGGGGTGGGACGGAACCTACGAGCAGTACTTC. Translating gives CASSQEGWDGTYEQYF.

The rearrangement links TRBV11-2 to TRBJ1-6; D unclear. The germline V gene encodes CDR1 SGHAT and CDR2 FQNNGV. The CDR3 contains 16 residues. V was shortened by 6 bases and J by 6 bases, with 18 bases between the two germline ends. CDR3 DNA sequence: TGTGCCAGCAGTCCAAGACCCGTGGACCTTAATTCACCCCTCCACTTT. This gives the protein CASSPRPVDLNSPLHF. The full variable domain, its missing parts supplied by reference TRBV11-2 and TRBJ1-6, is EAGVAQSPRYKIIEKRQSVAFWCNPISGHATLYWYQQILGQGPKLLIQFQNNGVVDDSQLPKDRFSAERLKGVDSTLKIQPAKLEDSAVYLCASSPRPVDLNSPLHFGNGTRLTVT.

In regard to this clonotype: This may be a read error: a much more frequent sequence differs by one nucleotide. This rearrangement joins TRBV12-3 or TRBV12-4 to TRBJ1-6, with D possibly TRBD1 on 5 matching bases. The V and J ends lost 4 bases and 7 bases respectively, with 17 bases between them. This CDR3 contains 16 residues. CDR3 bases: TGTGCCAGCAGTTCGACCCATGTGGGACCGAATTCACCCCTCCACTTT. Protein product: CASSSTHVGPNSPLHF.

The chain couples TRBV10-2 to TRBJ1-1; D is ambiguous. The length of the CDR3 is 14 residues. V lost 2 bases to trimming and J lost 6 bases, with 13 bases between them. Germline assignment: CDR1 WSHSY and CDR2 SAAADI. CDR3 nucleotide sequence: TGCGCCAGCAGTGAGACAACCAGCGGGTCTGAAGCTTTCTTT. This translates into CASSETTSGSEAFF.

The V and J genes are TRBV20-1 and TRBJ1-5, with D possibly being TRBD1 (6 bases). CDR3 length equals 13 residues. Trimming left V 3 bases short and J 3 bases short, with 9 bases between. Germline V gene lookup returns CDR1 DFQATT and CDR2 SNEGSKA (reference sequence). The CDR3 bases are TGCAGTGCTAGTGGGGGCAACAATCAGCCCCAGCATTTT. Amino acids: CSASGGNNQPQHF.

This clonotype was seen ten or more times. The CDR3 DNA follows: TGTGCCTGGAGTCCTCAGGGTTACACCGGGGAGCTGTTTTTT. Translation gives CAWSPQGYTGELFF. This rearrangement joins TRBV30 to TRBJ2-2; possibly TRBD1 for D (5 bases). This CDR3 contains 14 residues. Germline CDR1 reads GTSNPN; CDR2 reads SVGIG (reference sequence). The V and J ends lost 2 bases and 3 bases respectively, with 10 bases between them.

The V gene is TRBV11-2, the J gene TRBJ1-6, with D uncertain. Germline V gene lookup returns CDR1 SGHAT and CDR2 FQNNGV. V lost 5 bases, J lost 5 bases, and 16 bases lay in between. The CDR3 loop spans 16 amino acids. The CDR3 nucleotides read TGTGCCAGCAGCCGCAGGAGTCCTTCAAATAATTCACCCCTCCACTTT. Protein: CASSRRSPSNNSPLHF.

This clonotype was picked up many times. The chain joins TRBV18 to TRBJ2-1, with D hard to call. The CDR3 spans 13 residues. Trimming took off 0 bases at V and 8 bases at J, with 8 bases between the two ends. Germline V CDR1 and CDR2: KGHSH, LQKENI. This CDR3 is CASSPPSRDEQFF. The CDR3 DNA reads TGTGCCAGCTCACCACCGAGTAGAGATGAGCAGTTCTTC.

Many counts were recorded for this clonotype. The chain couples TRBV11-2 to TRBJ2-3; TRBD1 or TRBD2 may be the D gene (5 bases each). The V end was cut by 0 bases, the J end by 6 bases, with 13 bases between. The CDR3 totals 15 residues. Germline CDR1 reads SGHAT; CDR2 reads FQNNGV. CDR3 sequence: CASSLDRGAQDTQYF. In nucleotides, the CDR3 is TGTGCCAGCAGCTTAGATCGAGGGGCCCAGGATACGCAGTATTTT.

This chain uses TRBV2 with TRBJ2-1, with TRBD2 identical over 9 bases. The V gene end was trimmed by 9 bases and the J gene end by 7 bases; junction bases not matched to a gene: 10. The CDR3 runs 14 residues. Per the germline V gene, CDR1 is SNHLY and CDR2 is FYNNEI. CDR3 loop: CASGGGAFWNEQFF. The DNA for the CDR3 is TGTGCCAGTGGCGGGGGGGCGTTCTGGAATGAGCAGTTCTTC.

In this sample, this clonotype turned up many times. This chain's CDR3 is CAWTSRGGEGYTF. Here the CDR3 DNA reads TGTGCCTGGACCTCACGGGGGGGCGAAGGCTACACCTTC. The gene calls are TRBV30 and TRBJ1-2, with D possibly matching TRBD1 (6 bases). The CDR3 has 13 residues. Germline loops: CDR1 GTSNPN, CDR2 SVGIG (reference sequence). The V end was cut by 4 bases, the J end by 8 bases, with 17 bases between.

This clonotype was found many times. The rearrangement links TRBV11-2 to TRBJ2-2; D is possibly TRBD1 (5 bases). CDR1 and CDR2 from the germline V gene are SGHAT and FQNNGV. The CDR3 runs 15 residues. Trimming left V 5 bases short and J 4 bases short, with 14 bases between. As DNA, the CDR3 is TGTGCCAGCAGCCCGTCTTCAGGGCTCACCGGGGAGCTGTTTTTT. It specifies CASSPSSGLTGELFF.

This clonotype turned up a few times. This may arise from a read error, as a much more abundant clone is one base away. The J gene is TRBJ1-1, the V gene TRBV3-1, with no clear D. Germline CDR1 reads LGHDT; CDR2 reads YNNKEL (reference sequence). V lost 1 base to trimming and J lost 5 bases, with 11 bases between them. CDR3 length: 14 residues. For the CDR3, the DNA is TGTGCCAGCAGCCAAGCCGGGATTGGGACTGAAGCTTTCTTT. This codes for CASSQAGIGTEAFF.

This clonotype was counted at least ten times. The rearrangement links TRBV28 to TRBJ2-3, with D perhaps matching TRBD1 (6 bases). Germline CDR1 and CDR2: MDHEN and SYDVKM. CDR3 length: 15 amino acids. Trimming stripped 7 bases from V and 0 bases from J, with 14 bases between. The CDR3 coding sequence is TGTGCCAGCACCGTCAGGGGTCCTAGCACAGATACGCAGTATTTT. The encoded protein is CASTVRGPSTDTQYF.

The gene calls are TRBV24-1 and TRBJ2-1; 8 bases are shared with TRBD2. The ends lost 4 bases at V and 12 bases at J; junction bases unmatched: 13. The CDR3 is made up of 15 amino acids. The germline V gene encodes CDR1 KGHDR and CDR2 SFDVKD. CDR3 in DNA: TGTGCCACCAGTGACCCTGGGGCTAGCGGGTACCGGCAGTTCTTC. Translated, it gives CATSDPGASGYRQFF.

About this clonotype: One end of the junction fails to match germline, which may point to a read error. The rearrangement joins TRBV27 to TRBJ1-1, with 9 bases matching TRBD1. The CDR3 is 15 residues long. Looked up from germline, CDR1 is MNHEY and CDR2 is SMNVEV (reference sequence). The CDR3 region has the DNA TGTGTCAGCAGTTCGAACAGGGGGCCGAACACTGAAGCTTTCTTT. Translation: CVSSSNRGPNTEAFF.

At least ten counts were recorded for this clonotype. The chain recombines TRBV5-1 with TRBJ1-5; 8 bases map to TRBD1. Germline V gene sequence: CDR1 SGHRS, CDR2 YFSETQ. The CDR3 is 15 residues long. The junction had 5 bases not matched to a gene; V was cut back by 1 base and J by 5 bases. This CDR3 reads CASSLSGQGYQPQHF. Here the CDR3 DNA reads TGCGCCAGCAGCTTGTCCGGACAGGGCTATCAGCCCCAGCATTTT.

In this sample, this clonotype turned up a few times. This rearrangement joins TRBV24-1 to TRBJ1-4; TRBD1 aligns across 9 bases. The junction had 6 bases not matched to a gene; V was cut back by 7 bases and J by 4 bases. This CDR3 is 15 amino acids long. Germline lookup yields CDR1 KGHDR and CDR2 SFDVKD. DNA of the CDR3: TGTGCCACCAGCGCCGGGACAGGGAATAATGAAAAACTGTTTTTT. It translates to CATSAGTGNNEKLFF.

This chain links TRBV19 with TRBJ2-7; TRBD1 matches at 7 bases. The CDR3 consists of 14 residues. Germline CDR1 and CDR2: LNHDA and SQIVND (reference sequence). V was clipped by 5 bases and J by 6 bases; unmatched bases: 10. For the CDR3, the DNA is TGTGCCAGTAGTGCCAGGGACAGTTCACGCGAGCAGTACTTC. It is translated as CASSARDSSREQYF.